This T cell receptor beta chain emerged from a study of Ad26.COV2.S vaccination and SARS-CoV-2 variants. Method: immunoSEQ multiplex PCR; TCRdb's copy keeps in-frame clones and lacks some. The data hold about 350,000 clones, with 92% observed a single time. Per the germline V gene, CDR1 is SNHLY and CDR2 is FYNNEI. The CDR3 totals 19 residues. Trimming removed 6 bases from V and 1 base from J; junction bases left unmatched: 14. The TCR originated in a human donor who had recovered from COVID-19. Specimen: peripheral blood, collected after recovery from COVID-19. This chain joins TRBV2 and TRBJ1-3, with 11 bases aligning to TRBD1. The CDR3 region has the DNA TGTGCCAGCAGCGTCCCCCTGTCAGGACAGGGGGCTTCTGGAAACACCATATATTTT. Protein: CASSVPLSGQGASGNTIYF.